These 21 T cell receptor beta chains were all obtained from the same sample, sequenced in a study of shared clonotypes between healthy human individuals. Some clones are missing from TCRdb's copy, which holds only in-frame ones; the method was immunoSEQ multiplex PCR. This table holds 760,000 or so clones, 95% to 97% found once. Naive-designated CD8 cells lacked CD45RO, were positively enriched for CCR7, and omitted terminally differentiated effector memory CD45RA+ cells. Material for sequencing was naive CD8+ T cells sorted from blood. Receptor source: a man in his thirties or forties in good health.

The V gene is TRBV28, the J gene TRBJ2-7, with unresolved D. Between the trimmed V and J ends, which lost 3 bases and 3 bases, there was a span of 9 bases. Germline V gives CDR1 MDHEN, CDR2 SYDVKM. CDR3 size: 13 residues. The CDR3 nucleotides read TGTGCCAGCAGTTTTCAGCATCGCTACGAGCAGTACTTC. This encodes CASSFQHRYEQYF. The full variable domain, completed using reference TRBV28 and TRBJ2-7, is DVKVTQSSRYLVKRTGEKVFLECVQDMDHENMFWYRQDPGLGLRLIYFSYDVKMKEKGDIPEGYSVSREKKERFSLILESASTNQTSMYLCASSFQHRYEQYFGPGTRLTVT.

J is TRBJ2-1 and V is TRBV7-3; 9 bases are a match to TRBD1. CDR3 length equals 14 residues. Losses at the gene ends were 0 bases for V and 8 bases for J; bases not matched to a gene: 2. Germline assignment: CDR1 SGHTA and CDR2 FQGTGA. The CDR3 nucleotides are TGTGCCAGCAGCTTAACACAGGGGGCCCATGAGCAGTTCTTC. Translated, it gives CASSLTQGAHEQFF. The full variable domain, in which reference TRBV7-3 and TRBJ2-1 provide the parts outside the CDR3, is GAGVSQTPSNKVTEKGKYVELRCDPISGHTALYWYRQSLGQGPEFLIYFQGTGAADDSGLPNDRFFAVRPEGSVSTLKIQRTERGDSAVYLCASSLTQGAHEQFFGPGTRLTVL.

The V call is TRBV7-9, the J call TRBJ2-3; D gene ambiguous. The germline V gene has CDR1 SEHNR and CDR2 FQNEAQ (reference sequence). V was trimmed by 9 bases and J by 2 bases, leaving 21 bases between them. The CDR3 runs 16 residues. CDR3 coding DNA: TGTGCCAGTGGTTCTATCCCCCAGATAAACACAGATACGCAGTATTTT. It encodes CASGSIPQINTDTQYF.

V and J are TRBV19 and TRBJ2-1, with D possibly matching TRBD2 (6 bases). CDR1 is LNHDA and CDR2 is SQIVND in the germline V gene (reference sequence). The CDR3 runs 15 residues. Trimming stripped 5 bases from V and 0 bases from J, with 11 bases between. In DNA, the CDR3 is TGTGCCAGTAGTGACCGGGACTTCTCCTACAATGAGCAGTTCTTC. Encoded protein: CASSDRDFSYNEQFF. The complete variable domain, with remaining parts taken from reference TRBV19 and TRBJ2-1, reads DGGITQSPKYLFRKEGQNVTLSCEQNLNHDAMYWYRQDPGQGLRLIYYSQIVNDFQKGDIAEGYSVSREKKESFPLTVTSAQKNPTAFYLCASSDRDFSYNEQFFGPGTRLTVL.

The genes are TRBV4-1 and TRBJ2-5; D gene unclear. Germline loops: CDR1 MGHRA, CDR2 YSYEKL. The germline V and J ends were trimmed by 6 bases and 3 bases, with 11 bases remaining between them. The CDR3 is made up of 13 amino acids. CDR3 bases: TGCGCCAGCAGTTCCACTCTGGAAGAGACCCAGTACTTC. Its translation: CASSSTLEETQYF.

The V and J genes are TRBV28 and TRBJ1-1; possible D gene TRBD1, 5 bases. Germline loops: CDR1 MDHEN, CDR2 SYDVKM. The CDR3 runs to 16 residues. V was shortened by 3 bases and J by 1 base, with 15 bases between the two germline ends. The chain's CDR3 is CASSLSPGRRNTEAFF. CDR3 coding DNA: TGTGCCAGCAGTTTGTCGCCGGGACGGAGGAACACTGAAGCTTTCTTT.

The V call is TRBV29-1, the J call TRBJ2-1; the match to TRBD2 covers 10 bases. V lost 7 bases and J lost 9; bases outside the gene matches: 6. This CDR3 is built from 12 residues. CDR1 is SQVTM, CDR2 ANQGSEA, per germline. CDR3 region: CSGLAGDFEQFF. CDR3 in DNA: TGCAGCGGGCTAGCGGGAGATTTTGAGCAGTTCTTC.

The chain carries TRBV5-5 and TRBJ2-7; 11 nucleotides align to TRBD2. V lost 5 bases and J lost 0; bases outside the gene matches: 10. Germline CDR1 and CDR2: SGHKS and YYEKEE (reference sequence). The CDR3 spans 17 residues. The CDR3 coding sequence is TGTGCCAGCAGTCTGACTAGCGGGAACACCCTCTCCTACGAGCAGTACTTC. Protein: CASSLTSGNTLSYEQYF.

This clone was detected only once. V and J are TRBV5-1 and TRBJ2-1; 13 nucleotides agree with TRBD2. Unmatched junction bases numbered 3, after V lost 4 bases and J lost 5 bases. The germline V gene encodes CDR1 SGHRS and CDR2 YFSETQ. The CDR3 spans 15 residues. CDR3 sequence reads: CASSPTSGRDNEQFF. CDR3 nucleotide sequence: TGCGCCAGCAGCCCTACTAGCGGGAGGGACAATGAGCAGTTCTTC.

This rearrangement joins TRBV2 to TRBJ2-7; 7 bases agree with TRBD1. The CDR3 has 12 residues. V lost 7 bases to trimming and J lost 4 bases; unmatched junction nucleotides: 4. The germline V gene encodes CDR1 SNHLY and CDR2 FYNNEI. The CDR3 region has the DNA TGTGCCAGCACCCGGGACAGATACGAGCAGTACTTC. Residues: CASTRDRYEQYF.

This clone was picked up one time. V is TRBV6-1 and J is TRBJ2-7, with D possibly being TRBD1 (6 bases). The CDR3 consists of 12 residues. Germline-derived CDR1 and CDR2 are MNHNS and SASEGT. The V end lost 10 bases, the J end lost 4 bases, and 14 bases lay between the germline ends. The CDR3 loop is CATHRVPYEQYF. The CDR3 coding sequence is TGTGCCACTCACAGGGTACCATACGAGCAGTACTTC.

V gene TRBV7-9 combines with J gene TRBJ1-1, with unresolved D. The V and J ends lost 2 bases and 6 bases respectively, with 13 bases between them. Per germline, CDR1 SEHNR and CDR2 FQNEAQ (reference sequence). CDR3 length: 14 amino acids. The CDR3: CASSLRVDGAEAFF. In DNA form, the CDR3 reads TGTGCCAGCAGCTTACGGGTAGACGGCGCTGAAGCTTTCTTT.

The chain employs TRBV5-1 and TRBJ2-7, with D possibly matching TRBD2 (5 bases). Between the trimmed V and J ends, which lost 3 bases and 3 bases, there was a span of 19 bases. Germline V gives CDR1 SGHRS, CDR2 YFSETQ. This CDR3 contains 16 residues. The chain's CDR3 is CASSSGVRARYYEQYF. As DNA, the CDR3 is TGCGCCAGCAGCTCCGGGGTGAGGGCCCGGTACTACGAGCAGTACTTC.

This clone was counted once. The V call is TRBV9, the J call TRBJ2-7; D possibly corresponds to TRBD1 (6 bases). V was clipped by 4 bases and J by 0 bases, with 20 bases between them. The germline V gene encodes CDR1 SGDLS and CDR2 YYNGEE. The CDR3 has 17 residues. The CDR3 DNA follows: TGTGCCAGCAGCCTGAGTCCGACAGGAGGAAGCTCCTACGAGCAGTACTTC. Residues: CASSLSPTGGSSYEQYF. Supplemented by reference TRBV9 and TRBJ2-7, the full variable domain reads DSGVTQTPKHLITATGQRVTLRCSPRSGDLSVYWYQQSLDQGLQFLIQYYNGEERAKGNILERFSAQQFPDLHSELNLSSLELGDSALYFCASSLSPTGGSSYEQYFGPGTRLTVT.

J is TRBJ2-7 and V is TRBV5-5; 10 positions agree with TRBD1. CDR1 and CDR2 (germline): SGHKS, YYEKEE (reference sequence). Trimming removed 5 bases from V and 5 bases from J; junction bases left unmatched: 1. The CDR3 runs to 12 residues. This CDR3 reads CASRDRGNEQYF. DNA for the CDR3: TGTGCCAGCAGGGACAGGGGGAACGAGCAGTACTTC.

This clone was recorded only once. The rearrangement links TRBV7-6 to TRBJ1-4, with a weak D call TRBD1 (6 bases). Looked up from germline, CDR1 is SGHVS and CDR2 is FNYEAQ. The CDR3 spans 15 residues. V lost 5 bases, J lost 2 bases, and 12 bases lay in between. The CDR3 sequence: CASSPTGSTNEKLFF. The CDR3 nucleotides are TGTGCCAGCAGCCCAACAGGGTCGACTAATGAAAAACTGTTTTTT.

The chain couples TRBV28 to TRBJ2-2, with D tentatively TRBD2 (6 bases). This CDR3 has 14 residues. V dropped 9 bases and J dropped 0 bases, with 11 bases sitting between them. Germline CDR1 reads MDHEN; CDR2 reads SYDVKM. CDR3 protein: CASSIAANTGELFF. CDR3 sequence (DNA): TGTGCCAGTTCTATAGCGGCGAACACCGGGGAGCTGTTTTTT.

To note about this clone: The same CDR3 is also encoded by other DNA sequences in this sample. The V and J genes are TRBV5-1 and TRBJ2-7; 11 bases agree with TRBD1. The CDR3 covers 14 residues. The germline V gene has CDR1 SGHRS and CDR2 YFSETQ. V dropped 4 bases and J dropped 3; count of bases not matched to a gene: 3. The DNA for the CDR3 is TGCGCCAGCAGCCCCGGGACAGGGGGCTACGAGCAGTACTTC. The encoded protein is CASSPGTGGYEQYF. Filled out from reference TRBV5-1 and TRBJ2-7, the complete variable domain reads KAGVTQTPRYLIKTRGQQVTLSCSPISGHRSVSWYQQTPGQGLQFLFEYFSETQRNKGNFPGRFSGRQFSNSRSEMNVSTLELGDSALYLCASSPGTGGYEQYFGPGTRLTVT.

V is TRBV29-1 and J is TRBJ1-2; D gene uncertain. Germline lookup yields CDR1 SQVTM and CDR2 ANQGSEA. Trimming shortened V by 6 bases and J by 3 bases, and 14 bases separated the two germline ends. The CDR3 contains 13 residues. The CDR3, as DNA: TGCAGCGTCGTTCCGGCCGGGGACTATGGCTACACCTTC. This sequence encodes CSVVPAGDYGYTF.

V is TRBV27 and J is TRBJ2-7, with 8 bases fitting TRBD2. In germline, CDR1 is MNHEY, CDR2 SMNVEV (reference sequence). This CDR3 region has 14 residues. V shed 1 base, J shed 5 bases, and the junction held 4 bases outside the gene matches. The DNA for the CDR3 is TGTGCCAGCAGTTTATACGGGAGGGTCCACGAGCAGTACTTC. This sequence encodes CASSLYGRVHEQYF.

The chain joins TRBV28 to TRBJ2-7, with 14 bases aligning to TRBD2. Trimming took 6 bases from V and 7 from J; bases not matched to a gene: 5. Germline loops: CDR1 MDHEN, CDR2 SYDVKM. The CDR3 length is 14 residues. The CDR3 spells CASSPTSGRGEQYF. The CDR3 region has the DNA TGTGCCAGCAGCCCGACTAGCGGGAGGGGTGAGCAGTACTTC.